The T cell receptor (beta chain) described here comes from a study of blood T cells in healthy people across ages (dated by TCRdb to between 2014 and 2017). Turning to the overall study: Template switching captured roughly one uniquely barcoded TCR beta cDNA molecule per two T cells in model experiments. The study measured age-related changes in TCR beta repertoire diversity using deep sequencing normalized with unique cDNA molecular identifiers. The donors were divided into four age groups: young (average 16 years), middle-aged (about 39), aged (about 60) and long-lived (roughly 82). To avoid experimental bias, donors of different ages were spread randomly across the sequencing lanes. For two donors (one aged 18 to 30 and one aged 80 or older), the study analyzed two additional independent replicas of 1 million unique cDNA reads from the same blood draw. Overall study outcomes, separate from this receptor: Total diversity estimates from one million sequenced T cells were considered lower bounds and underestimates. Compared with the aged group, more naive CD4+ T cells, fewer expanded clones and increased TCR diversity were shown by the long-lived group, suggesting age selection. As age increased, observed TCR beta diversity per million T cells dropped in a roughly linear way, and a significant reduction was already evident by age about 36. Observed TCR beta diversity correlated strongly with the percentage of naive T cells measured by flow cytometry. Bulk unsorted PBMC profiling prevented conclusive comparison of naive and antigen-experienced compartments. Because donor CMV infection status was unknown, age-related changes in expanded clonotypes were potentially confounded.

Receptors were amplified or captured by 5' RACE. The instrument given in TCRdb is Illumina HiSeq 2500. A second PCR of about 7 to 12 cycles was run with a J-beta primer mix and a sample-barcoded 5' primer. A template-switch 5' adaptor carrying 12 random nucleotides introduced a unique molecular identifier onto each TCR beta cDNA molecule. Each sample yielded at least 2.5 million CDR3-containing paired-end reads. All of the RNA was converted into first-strand cDNA using the Mint cDNA synthesis kit, with a TRBC-specific oligonucleotide serving as the primer. After uracil-DNA glycosylase treatment, a first 18-cycle PCR used universal primers M1SS and BC2_uni_R on all cDNA. Processing in the source paper ran as follows. For normalization, 1 million high-quality reads, each with a distinct molecular identifier, were randomly selected from each sample. Instead of being binned into consensus sequences, reads that shared molecular identifiers were thrown out. MiTCR, set to a Q25 quality threshold and the strictest error-elimination algorithm, was used for CDR3 identification, clonotype clustering and error correction. A nonparametric unseen species model with Euler transformation was used to estimate a lower bound on total TCR beta diversity. The public reads were quality trimmed at Q25 with fastp and then assembled into clones with MiXCR by TCRdb, keeping productive beta chains. Every distinct CDR3 protein forms one entry, paired with its most common genes and DNA. The V and J calls and clone size are TCRdb's, not the authors'. The table for this sample lists hundreds of thousands of distinct CDR3 sequences; 58% of them were counted only once. Of the sample, around 20% falls within the top ten clones.

Systemically healthy Caucasian individuals from Russia, roughly 40 in total and aged about 6 to 100 years, were included as donors. Each donor gave ten milliliters of peripheral blood, collected into EDTA-treated Vacutainer tubes. Ficoll-Paque density-gradient centrifugation was used to isolate PBMCs, with at least 6.5 million per sample. Total RNA was extracted from PBMCs with Trizol reagent, with at least 5 micrograms obtained per sample. For every donor, an aliquot of PBMCs went through flow cytometry to measure the percentages of naive CD45RAhigh/CD27high T cells. Notes on this clonotype: The antigen it binds to is not known. No base qualities exist here, and no much larger clone lies one base off it.

Germline trimming amounts to 4 bases on V and 7 bases on J, with 15 as the count of junction bases outside the gene matches. Inclusive of the bounding cysteine and phenylalanine, the CDR3 is 17 residues long. The read is trimmed to its CDR3 DNA, 51 bases read in frame from base 1. Per the germline V gene, SGDLS is the CDR1 and YYNGEE is the CDR2. Input material: blood. Recombination linked TRBV9 to TRBJ2-2, and 8 bases in between align with TRBD1. The source of this sequence is a man in his thirties or forties in good health. The sequence in DNA is TGTGCCAGCAGCCCGTTCATGGACAGGGCTTTGATCGGGGAGCTGTTTTTT. It specifies CASSPFMDRALIGELFF.